Presented here are 3 T cell receptor beta chains from one specimen sequenced in a study of response to subunit inactivated influenza vaccine. TCRdb processed the RT-PCR reads anew with MiXCR; each CDR3 protein has one entry. This table holds roughly 460,000 distinct CDR3 sequences, approximately 10% found once. This material consisted of PBMCs from blood, taken 45 days after vaccination. The receptors stem from a man between 45 and 60 years old who received an inactivated influenza vaccine.

This clonotype has ten or more counts. The chain uses TRBV4-1 and TRBJ2-2, with a possible D match to TRBD1 (6 bases). This CDR3 contains 15 residues. V was shortened by 3 bases and J by 3 bases, with 11 bases between the two germline ends. Germline-derived CDR1 and CDR2 are MGHRA and YSYEKL. The CDR3 DNA reads as TGCGCCAGCAGCCACACAGGGTCGGACACCGGGGAGCTGTTTTTT. This encodes CASSHTGSDTGELFF.

This clonotype was recorded at least ten times. This chain joins TRBV7-2 and TRBJ1-2; a possible D gene is TRBD1 (5 bases). Between the trimmed V and J ends, which lost 5 bases and 4 bases, there was a span of 17 bases. CDR1 and CDR2 from the germline V gene are SGHTA and FQGNSA. This CDR3 contains 15 residues. CDR3 in DNA: TGTGCCAGCAGCCCCCAGGGCCATAAAGTCTATGGCTACACCTTC. As protein: CASSPQGHKVYGYTF.

The sample holds many counts of this clonotype. The V call is TRBV12-3 or TRBV12-4, the J call TRBJ2-1, with TRBD1 identical over 7 bases. The CDR3 contains 15 residues. Trimming took 5 bases from V and 3 from J; bases not matched to a gene: 7. CDR3 coding DNA: TGTGCCAGCAGTCTACGGGACAGCCGCTACAATGAGCAGTTCTTC. Translated, it gives CASSLRDSRYNEQFF.